The 13 T cell receptor beta chains reported below all come from one sample, sequenced in a study of T cell responses to AZD1222 COVID-19 vaccine. Measured with immunoSEQ multiplex PCR; TCRdb has only the in-frame clones, and not every one. This sample carries more than 95,000 clones, roughly 90% of them seen once, and the ten largest clones take roughly 8%. The source material was peripheral blood, sampled on day 0 of AZD1222 vaccination. The receptors originated from an adult in good health.

The chain uses TRBV24-1 and TRBJ1-1, with 7 bases fitting TRBD1. V lost 7 bases and J lost 0; bases outside the gene matches: 1. The germline gives CDR1 KGHDR, CDR2 SFDVKD. The CDR3 length is 13 residues. CDR3: CATSQGVNTEAFF. The CDR3, as DNA: TGTGCCACCAGCCAGGGGGTGAACACTGAAGCTTTCTTT.

This sequence joins TRBV6-5 and TRBJ2-7; D is unclear. The germline gives CDR1 MNHEY, CDR2 SVGAGI. V shed 6 bases and J shed 0 bases, with 9 bases lying between them. The CDR3 extends over 13 amino acids. The DNA for the CDR3 is TGTGCCAGCAGGGCACGTAACTCCTACGAGCAGTACTTC. This codes for CASRARNSYEQYF.

This clone appeared a few times. V gene TRBV7-2 combines with J gene TRBJ1-4, with 12 nucleotides matching TRBD1. The CDR3 has 16 residues. The V gene end was trimmed by 3 bases and the J gene end by 10 bases; junction bases not matched to a gene: 9. Germline lookup yields CDR1 SGHTA and CDR2 FQGNSA. As DNA, the CDR3 is TGTGCCAGCAGCTTTAACCCCCGGGACAGGGGGCCAAAACTGTTTTTT. It codes for CASSFNPRDRGPKLFF. The entire variable domain, with the rest obtained from reference TRBV7-2 and TRBJ1-4, is as follows: GAGVSQSPSNKVTEKGKDVELRCDPISGHTALYWYRQSLGQGLEFLIYFQGNSAPDKSGLPSDRFSAERTGGSVSTLTIQRTQQEDSAVYLCASSFNPRDRGPKLFFGSGTQLSVL.

This chain links TRBV28 with TRBJ2-5; a weak D match, TRBD1 (6 bases). CDR1 and CDR2 from the germline V gene are MDHEN and SYDVKM. Between the trimmed V and J ends, which lost 5 bases and 5 bases, there was a span of 18 bases. The CDR3 loop spans 15 amino acids. The CDR3 region is CASSPRQATEETQYF. The CDR3 DNA follows: TGTGCCAGCAGTCCCAGACAGGCCACCGAGGAGACCCAGTACTTC.

In DNA form, the CDR3 reads TGTGCCAGCAGCTACCGGGGGGCGACTGGAGATACGCAGTATTTT. As protein: CASSYRGATGDTQYF. The chain couples TRBV7-9 to TRBJ2-3, with a tentative D call TRBD2 (7 bases). V dropped 4 bases and J dropped 5 bases, with 16 bases sitting between them. From germline, CDR1 is SEHNR and CDR2 FQNEAQ (reference sequence). The CDR3 contains 15 residues.

V and J are TRBV24-1 and TRBJ2-3; 8 nucleotides match TRBD1. Losses at the gene ends were 4 bases for V and 1 base for J; bases not matched to a gene: 9. The CDR3 consists of 17 residues. The germline V gene encodes CDR1 KGHDR and CDR2 SFDVKD. Here the CDR3 reads CATSDHDRGLGTDTQYF. The CDR3 nucleotides are TGTGCCACCAGTGACCATGACAGGGGATTGGGCACAGATACGCAGTATTTT.

This clone was seen once. CDR3 protein: CASGLQSQYNSPLHF. In nucleotides, the CDR3 is TGTGCCAGCGGGCTACAGAGCCAATATAATTCACCCCTCCACTTT. The chain employs TRBV28 and TRBJ1-6; no firm D call. This CDR3 contains 15 residues. The V gene lost 8 bases and the J gene lost 4 bases, with 15 bases spanning the gap. CDR1 is MDHEN and CDR2 is SYDVKM in the germline V gene.

The chain combines TRBV3-1 (or the pseudogene TRBV3-2) with TRBJ2-7; D might be TRBD1 or TRBD2, each matching 7 bases. The germline V gene encodes CDR1 LGHDT and CDR2 YNNKEL (reference sequence). This CDR3 is built from 13 residues. V lost 5 bases to trimming and J lost 5 bases, with 13 bases between them. CDR3 sequence reads: CASSSRGGHEQYF. The CDR3 DNA sequence: TGTGCCAGCAGCTCCAGGGGGGGGCACGAGCAGTACTTC.

The chain joins TRBV6-5 to TRBJ2-5; a possible D gene is TRBD2 (6 bases). The CDR3 totals 14 residues. Germline lookup yields CDR1 MNHEY and CDR2 SVGAGI. Deletions cut 2 bases from V and 5 bases from J, with 12 bases between. Here the CDR3 DNA reads TGTGCCAGCAGTTACGACGGGGCGGGGGAGACCCAGTACTTC. Encoded protein: CASSYDGAGETQYF.

This clone showed up just once. The chain recombines TRBV24-1 with TRBJ2-6, with 7 nucleotides matching TRBD1. The CDR3 sequence is 17 residues long. Losses at the gene ends were 3 bases for V and 0 bases for J; bases not matched to a gene: 4. Germline lookup yields CDR1 KGHDR and CDR2 SFDVKD. The CDR3 here is CATSDGQVFSGANVLTF. CDR3 bases: TGTGCCACCAGTGATGGACAGGTGTTCTCTGGGGCCAACGTCCTGACTTTC.

The V call is TRBV19, the J call TRBJ2-6, with D hard to call. Germline V lookup: CDR1 LNHDA, CDR2 SQIVND (reference sequence). V lost 4 bases, J lost 0 bases, and 4 bases lay in between. This CDR3 has 14 residues. Written as DNA, the CDR3 is TGTGCCAGTAGTAGGGACTCTGGGGCCAACGTCCTGACTTTC. It yields the protein CASSRDSGANVLTF. Combining the CDR3 with reference TRBV19 and TRBJ2-6 gives the whole variable domain DGGITQSPKYLFRKEGQNVTLSCEQNLNHDAMYWYRQDPGQGLRLIYYSQIVNDFQKGDIAEGYSVSREKKESFPLTVTSAQKNPTAFYLCASSRDSGANVLTFGAGSRLTVL.

CDR3 in amino acids: CASSPPGLLSYNEQFF. CDR3 DNA: TGTGCCAGCAGCCCCCCGGGCCTGCTCTCCTACAATGAGCAGTTCTTC. The V call is TRBV7-9, the J call TRBJ2-1, with unresolved D. Per germline, CDR1 SEHNR and CDR2 FQNEAQ (reference sequence). The CDR3 consists of 16 residues. V lost 5 bases, J lost 0 bases, and 14 bases lay in between.

Comment on this clone: The CDR3 does not close with the conserved phenylalanine or tryptophan, likely indicating a read error. It is unclear where the CDR3 begins or ends on the DNA, so no DNA is shown, and the CDR3 is as TCRdb lists it. V and J are TRBV5-4 and TRBJ2-3; TRBD2 is the table's D call and was not checked against the DNA. The CDR3 spans 13 residues, counting both ends. Germline V gene lookup returns CDR1 SGHNT and CDR2 YYREEE (reference sequence). The CDR3 loop reads CASSLCGLAAQRD.